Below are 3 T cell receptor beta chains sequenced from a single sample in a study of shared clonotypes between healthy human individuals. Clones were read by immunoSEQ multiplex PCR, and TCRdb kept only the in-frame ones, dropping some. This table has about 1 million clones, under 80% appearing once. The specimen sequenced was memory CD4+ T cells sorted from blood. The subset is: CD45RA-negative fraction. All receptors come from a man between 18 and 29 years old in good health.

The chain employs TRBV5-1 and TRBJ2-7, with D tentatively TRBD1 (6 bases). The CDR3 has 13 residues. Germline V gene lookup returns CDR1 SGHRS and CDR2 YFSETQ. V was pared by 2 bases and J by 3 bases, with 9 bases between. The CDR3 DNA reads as TGCGCCAGCAGCTTCCAGGGGATCTACGAGCAGTACTTC. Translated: CASSFQGIYEQYF.

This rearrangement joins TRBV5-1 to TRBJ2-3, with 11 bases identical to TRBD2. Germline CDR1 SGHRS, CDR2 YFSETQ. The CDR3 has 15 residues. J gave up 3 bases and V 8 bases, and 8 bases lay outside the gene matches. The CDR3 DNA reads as TGCGCCAGTTCTACTAGCGGGAGTCGAACAGATACGCAGTATTTT. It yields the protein CASSTSGSRTDTQYF.

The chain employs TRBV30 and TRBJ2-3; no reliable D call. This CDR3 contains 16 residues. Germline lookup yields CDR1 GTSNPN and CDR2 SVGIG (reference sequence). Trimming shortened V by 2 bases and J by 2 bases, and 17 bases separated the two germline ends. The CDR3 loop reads CAWSPLPDPITDTQYF. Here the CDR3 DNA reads TGTGCCTGGAGTCCCCTCCCGGACCCGATCACAGATACGCAGTATTTT. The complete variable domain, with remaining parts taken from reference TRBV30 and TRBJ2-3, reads SQTIHQWPATLVQPVGSPLSLECTVEGTSNPNLYWYRQAAGRGLQLLFYSVGIGQISSEVPQNLSASRPQDRQFILSSKKLLLSDSGFYLCAWSPLPDPITDTQYFGPGTRLTVL.